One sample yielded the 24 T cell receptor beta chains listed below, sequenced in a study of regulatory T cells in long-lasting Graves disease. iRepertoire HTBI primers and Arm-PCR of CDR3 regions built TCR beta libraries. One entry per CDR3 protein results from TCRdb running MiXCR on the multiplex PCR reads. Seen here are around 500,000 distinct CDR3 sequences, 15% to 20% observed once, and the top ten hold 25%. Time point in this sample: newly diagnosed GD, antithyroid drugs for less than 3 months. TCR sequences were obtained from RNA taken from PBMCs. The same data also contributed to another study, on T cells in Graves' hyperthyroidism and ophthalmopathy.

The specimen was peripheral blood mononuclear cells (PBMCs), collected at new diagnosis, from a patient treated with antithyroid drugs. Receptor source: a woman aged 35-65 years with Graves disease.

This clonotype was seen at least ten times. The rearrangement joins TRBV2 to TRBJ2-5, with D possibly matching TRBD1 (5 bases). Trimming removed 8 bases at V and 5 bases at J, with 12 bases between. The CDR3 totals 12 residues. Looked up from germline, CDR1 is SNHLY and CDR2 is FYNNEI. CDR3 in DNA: TGTGCCAGCGTGGAACAGGAGGAGACCCAGTACTTC. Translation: CASVEQEETQYF.

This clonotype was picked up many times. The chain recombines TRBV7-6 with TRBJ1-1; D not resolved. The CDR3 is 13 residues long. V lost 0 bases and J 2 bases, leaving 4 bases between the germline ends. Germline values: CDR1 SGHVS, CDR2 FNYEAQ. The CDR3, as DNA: TGTGCCAGCAGCTTAGCCTATAACACTGAAGCTTTCTTT. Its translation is CASSLAYNTEAFF.

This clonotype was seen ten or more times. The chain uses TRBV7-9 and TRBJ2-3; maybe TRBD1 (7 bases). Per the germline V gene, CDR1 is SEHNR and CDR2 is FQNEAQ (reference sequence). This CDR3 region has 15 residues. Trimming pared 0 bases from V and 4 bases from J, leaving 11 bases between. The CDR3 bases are TGTGCCAGCAGCTTAGCGCAGGGGGGCCCAGATACGCAGTATTTT. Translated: CASSLAQGGPDTQYF.

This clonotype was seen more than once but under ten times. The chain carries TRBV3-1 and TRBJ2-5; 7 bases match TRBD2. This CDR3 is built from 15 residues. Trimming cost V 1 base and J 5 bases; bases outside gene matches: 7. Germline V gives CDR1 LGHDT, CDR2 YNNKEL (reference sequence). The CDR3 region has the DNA TGTGCCAGCAGCCAAGCGGTGACTAGCCCCGAGACCCAGTACTTC. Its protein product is CASSQAVTSPETQYF.

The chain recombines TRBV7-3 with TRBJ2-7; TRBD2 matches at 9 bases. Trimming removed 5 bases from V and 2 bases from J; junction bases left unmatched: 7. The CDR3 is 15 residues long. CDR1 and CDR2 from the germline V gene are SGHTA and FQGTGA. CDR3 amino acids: CASSTSGGTPYEQYF. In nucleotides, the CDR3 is TGTGCCAGCAGCACCAGCGGGGGGACCCCCTACGAGCAGTACTTC.

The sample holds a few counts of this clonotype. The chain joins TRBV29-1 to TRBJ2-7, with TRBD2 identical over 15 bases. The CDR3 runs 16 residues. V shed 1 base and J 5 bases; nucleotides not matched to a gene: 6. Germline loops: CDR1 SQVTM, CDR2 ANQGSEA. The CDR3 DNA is TGCAGCGTTGAAGGGACTAGCGGGGGGGCTATCAACGAGCAGTACTTC. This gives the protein CSVEGTSGGAINEQYF.

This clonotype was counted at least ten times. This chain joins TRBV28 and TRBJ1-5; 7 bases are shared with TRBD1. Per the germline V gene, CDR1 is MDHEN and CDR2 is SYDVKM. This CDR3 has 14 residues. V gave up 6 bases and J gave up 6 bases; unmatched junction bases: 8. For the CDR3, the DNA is TGTGCCAGCAGAACCCGACAGGGTAGTCAGCCCCAGCATTTT. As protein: CASRTRQGSQPQHF. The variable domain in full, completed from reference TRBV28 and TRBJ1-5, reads DVKVTQSSRYLVKRTGEKVFLECVQDMDHENMFWYRQDPGLGLRLIYFSYDVKMKEKGDIPEGYSVSREKKERFSLILESASTNQTSMYLCASRTRQGSQPQHFGDGTRLSIL.

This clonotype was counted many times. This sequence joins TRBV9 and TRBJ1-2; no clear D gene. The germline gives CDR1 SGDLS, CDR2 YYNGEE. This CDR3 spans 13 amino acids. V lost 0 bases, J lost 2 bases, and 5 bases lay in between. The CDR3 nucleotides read TGTGCCAGCAGCGTAGACGGGAACTATGGCTACACCTTC. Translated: CASSVDGNYGYTF.

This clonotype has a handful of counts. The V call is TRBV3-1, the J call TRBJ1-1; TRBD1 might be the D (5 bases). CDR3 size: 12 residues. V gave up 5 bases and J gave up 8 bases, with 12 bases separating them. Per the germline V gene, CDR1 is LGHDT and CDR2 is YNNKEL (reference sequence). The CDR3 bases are TGTGCCAGCAGCTCTAGGGGAGGAGAAGCTTTCTTT. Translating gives CASSSRGGEAFF. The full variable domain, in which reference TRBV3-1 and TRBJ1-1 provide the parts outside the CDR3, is DTAVSQTPKYLVTQMGNDKSIKCEQNLGHDTMYWYKQDSKKFLKIMFSYNNKELIINETVPNRFSPKSPDKAHLNLHINSLELGDSAVYFCASSSRGGEAFFGQGTRLTVV.

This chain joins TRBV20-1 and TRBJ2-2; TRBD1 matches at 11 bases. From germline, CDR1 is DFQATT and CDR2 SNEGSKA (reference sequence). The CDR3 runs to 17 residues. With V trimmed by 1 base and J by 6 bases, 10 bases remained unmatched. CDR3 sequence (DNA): TGCAGTGCTAGAGGCCCTCCGGGACAGGGGGTCGCCGGGGAGCTGTTTTTT. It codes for CSARGPPGQGVAGELFF.

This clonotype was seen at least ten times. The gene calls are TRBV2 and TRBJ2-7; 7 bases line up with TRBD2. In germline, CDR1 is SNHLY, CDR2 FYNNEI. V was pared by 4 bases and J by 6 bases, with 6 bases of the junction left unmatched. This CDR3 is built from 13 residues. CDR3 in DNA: TGTGCCAGCAGTGGACTAGCTCTGGGCGAGCAGTACTTC. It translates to CASSGLALGEQYF.

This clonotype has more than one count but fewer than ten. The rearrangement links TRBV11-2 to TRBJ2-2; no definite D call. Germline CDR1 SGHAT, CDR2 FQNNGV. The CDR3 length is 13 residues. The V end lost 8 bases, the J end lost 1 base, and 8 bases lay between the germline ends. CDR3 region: CASEFGNTGELFF. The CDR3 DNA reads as TGTGCCAGCGAGTTTGGGAACACCGGGGAGCTGTTTTTT.

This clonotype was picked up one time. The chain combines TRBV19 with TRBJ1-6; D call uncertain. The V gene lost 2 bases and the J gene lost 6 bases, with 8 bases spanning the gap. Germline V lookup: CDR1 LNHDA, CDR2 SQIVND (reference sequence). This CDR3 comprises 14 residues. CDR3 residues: CASSIKIVNSPLHF. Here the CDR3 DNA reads TGTGCCAGTAGTATAAAGATTGTTAATTCACCCCTCCACTTT.

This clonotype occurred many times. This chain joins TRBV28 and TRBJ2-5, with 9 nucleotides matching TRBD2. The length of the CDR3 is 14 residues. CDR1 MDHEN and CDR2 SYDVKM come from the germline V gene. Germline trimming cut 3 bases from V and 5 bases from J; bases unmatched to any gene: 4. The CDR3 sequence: CASSFLAGGETQYF. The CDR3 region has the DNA TGTGCCAGCAGTTTTTTGGCGGGGGGGGAGACCCAGTACTTC.

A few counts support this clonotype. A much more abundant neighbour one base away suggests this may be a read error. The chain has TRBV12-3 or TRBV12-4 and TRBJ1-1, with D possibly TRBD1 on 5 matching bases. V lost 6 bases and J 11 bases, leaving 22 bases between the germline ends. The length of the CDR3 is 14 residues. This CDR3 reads CASRTDRDLLWAFF. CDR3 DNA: TGTGCCAGCAGAACTGACCGGGACCTCTTATGGGCTTTCTTT.

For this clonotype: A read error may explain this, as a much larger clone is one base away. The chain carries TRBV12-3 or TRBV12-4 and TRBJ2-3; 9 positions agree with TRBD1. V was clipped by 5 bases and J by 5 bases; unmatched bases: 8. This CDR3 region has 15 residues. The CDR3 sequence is CASSLPTGGVDTQYF. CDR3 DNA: TGTGCCAGCAGTCTACCGACAGGGGGTGTAGATACGCAGTATTTT.

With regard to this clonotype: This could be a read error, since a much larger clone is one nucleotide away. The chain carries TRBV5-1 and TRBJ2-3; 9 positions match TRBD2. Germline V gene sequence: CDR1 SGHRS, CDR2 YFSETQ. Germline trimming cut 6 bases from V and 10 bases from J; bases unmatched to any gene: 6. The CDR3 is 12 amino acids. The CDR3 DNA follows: TGCGCCAGCAACTTCCAGCGGGAGGCGCAGTATTTT. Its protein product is CASNFQREAQYF.

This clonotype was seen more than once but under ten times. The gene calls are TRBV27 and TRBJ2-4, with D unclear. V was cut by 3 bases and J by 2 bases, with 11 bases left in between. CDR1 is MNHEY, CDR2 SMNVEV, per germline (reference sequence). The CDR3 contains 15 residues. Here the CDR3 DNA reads TGTGCCAGCAGTTTGGGCGGCGGATCCAAAAACATTCAGTACTTC. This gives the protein CASSLGGGSKNIQYF.

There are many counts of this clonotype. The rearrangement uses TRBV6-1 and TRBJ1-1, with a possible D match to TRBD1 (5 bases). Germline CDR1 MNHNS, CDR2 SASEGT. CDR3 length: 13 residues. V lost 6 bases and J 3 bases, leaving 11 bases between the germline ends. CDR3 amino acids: CASSWTLDTEAFF. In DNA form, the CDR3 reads TGTGCCAGCAGCTGGACACTAGACACTGAAGCTTTCTTT.

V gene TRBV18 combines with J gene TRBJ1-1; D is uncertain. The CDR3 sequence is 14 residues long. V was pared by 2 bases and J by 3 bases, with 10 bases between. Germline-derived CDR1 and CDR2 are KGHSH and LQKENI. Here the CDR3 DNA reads TGTGCCAGCTCACCATTCACGGGGTACACTGAAGCTTTCTTT. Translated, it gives CASSPFTGYTEAFF.

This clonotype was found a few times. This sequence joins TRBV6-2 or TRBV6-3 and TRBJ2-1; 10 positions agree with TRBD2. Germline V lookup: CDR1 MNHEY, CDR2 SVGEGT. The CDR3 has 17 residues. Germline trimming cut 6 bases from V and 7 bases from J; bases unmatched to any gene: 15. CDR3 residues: CASSPYPAGGPRNEQFF. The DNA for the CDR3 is TGTGCCAGCAGCCCCTACCCAGCGGGGGGGCCTCGTAATGAGCAGTTCTTC.

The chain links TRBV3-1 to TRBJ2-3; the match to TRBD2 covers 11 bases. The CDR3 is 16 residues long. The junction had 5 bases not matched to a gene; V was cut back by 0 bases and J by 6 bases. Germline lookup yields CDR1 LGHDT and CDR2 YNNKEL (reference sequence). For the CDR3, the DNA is TGTGCCAGCAGCCAAGATCGGGTAGCGGGGGGGGATACGCAGTATTTT. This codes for CASSQDRVAGGDTQYF.

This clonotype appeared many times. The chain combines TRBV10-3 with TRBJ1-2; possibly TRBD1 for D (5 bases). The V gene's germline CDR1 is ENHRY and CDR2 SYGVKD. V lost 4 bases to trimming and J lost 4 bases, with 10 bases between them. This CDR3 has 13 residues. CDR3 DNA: TGTGCCATCAGTGCCCAGGGATCCTATGGCTACACCTTC. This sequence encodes CAISAQGSYGYTF.

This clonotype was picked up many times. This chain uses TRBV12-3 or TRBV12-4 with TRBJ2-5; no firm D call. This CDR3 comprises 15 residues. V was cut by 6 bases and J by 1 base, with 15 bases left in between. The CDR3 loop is CASSPGRTSQETQYF. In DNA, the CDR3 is TGTGCCAGCAGCCCCGGACGAACCTCCCAAGAGACCCAGTACTTC.